Below are 10 T cell receptor beta chains sequenced from a single sample in a study of cytomegalovirus exposure and HLA in healthy donors. Produced via immunoSEQ multiplex PCR; TCRdb's table is partial and in-frame only. The table shows approximately 280,000 clones, with approximately 90% occurring only once. What was sequenced was PBMCs. The source is a young woman in good health and CMV-seronegative.

This chain uses TRBV5-1 with TRBJ2-3, with 10 nucleotides matching TRBD1. V was pared by 4 bases and J by 4 bases, with 3 bases of the junction left unmatched. The CDR3 has 14 residues. Germline values: CDR1 SGHRS, CDR2 YFSETQ. The CDR3 spells CASSQDRGSDTQYF. The CDR3 DNA sequence: TGCGCCAGCAGCCAGGACAGGGGGTCAGATACGCAGTATTTT.

The chain joins TRBV19 to TRBJ1-6; the D is unclear. There are 13 residues in the CDR3. The germline V and J ends were trimmed by 7 bases and 9 bases, with 13 bases remaining between them. Germline assignment: CDR1 LNHDA and CDR2 SQIVND (reference sequence). CDR3 sequence reads: CASNELEGSPLHF. The DNA for the CDR3 is TGTGCCAGTAACGAGTTAGAGGGTTCACCCCTCCACTTT.

The rearrangement links TRBV28 to TRBJ1-2; TRBD1 aligns across 8 bases. This CDR3 contains 13 residues. The V gene's germline CDR1 is MDHEN and CDR2 SYDVKM. The V segment lost 7 bases and the J segment 5 bases; nucleotides outside the gene matches: 6. The CDR3 region has the DNA TGTGCCAGCATCAGGGGGCTAGGGTATGGCTACACCTTC. It yields the protein CASIRGLGYGYTF.

The CDR3 DNA is TGTGCCAGCAGTTTTACCATCGGGGGGGGAAAGGGAATTCAGCCCCAGCATTTT. As protein: CASSFTIGGGKGIQPQHF. The chain carries TRBV28 and TRBJ1-5; the D gene is possibly TRBD1 (5 bases). Per germline, CDR1 MDHEN and CDR2 SYDVKM. Trimming shortened V by 3 bases and J by 6 bases, and 24 bases separated the two germline ends. CDR3 length: 18 residues.

The V and J genes are TRBV30 and TRBJ1-1; possibly TRBD1 for D (5 bases). The CDR3 has 12 amino acids. The germline V and J ends were trimmed by 5 bases and 2 bases, with 9 bases remaining between them. CDR1 and CDR2 from the germline V gene are GTSNPN and SVGIG (reference sequence). The CDR3 bases are TGTGCCTGGGACGACAGTAACACTGAAGCTTTCTTT. It translates to CAWDDSNTEAFF.

The V gene is TRBV5-1, the J gene TRBJ2-5; 7 bases are shared with TRBD2. CDR1 is SGHRS, CDR2 YFSETQ, per germline. V dropped 0 bases and J dropped 3; count of bases not matched to a gene: 11. The CDR3 runs to 17 residues. The CDR3 loop reads CASSLVLAGVEKETQYF. CDR3 DNA sequence: TGCGCCAGCAGCTTGGTTTTGGCGGGAGTAGAAAAAGAGACCCAGTACTTC.

This clone was detected once. This chain uses TRBV6-1 with TRBJ1-2; D uncertain. V gave up 2 bases and J gave up 3 bases, with 16 bases separating them. This CDR3 comprises 16 residues. The germline V gene encodes CDR1 MNHNS and CDR2 SASEGT. The CDR3 here is CASSEWPHAADYGYTF. The CDR3 DNA is TGTGCCAGCAGTGAATGGCCTCATGCAGCGGACTATGGCTACACCTTC.

The J gene is TRBJ2-3, the V gene TRBV5-1; 11 bases are a match to TRBD2. V lost 2 bases to trimming and J lost 2 bases; unmatched junction nucleotides: 4. The CDR3 totals 16 residues. The germline V gene encodes CDR1 SGHRS and CDR2 YFSETQ. CDR3: CASSFRLAGITDTQYF. CDR3 nucleotide sequence: TGCGCCAGCAGCTTTCGACTAGCGGGGATCACAGATACGCAGTATTTT.

The chain couples TRBV28 to TRBJ2-3; tentatively, D is TRBD1 (7 bases). Germline V gene sequence: CDR1 MDHEN, CDR2 SYDVKM. Between the trimmed V and J ends, which lost 7 bases and 6 bases, there was a span of 17 bases. The CDR3 consists of 14 residues. The CDR3 nucleotides read TGTGCCAGCAATCGACAGGGAGGAAGGGATACGCAGTATTTT. It codes for CASNRQGGRDTQYF.

The chain is built from TRBV9 and TRBJ2-2, with TRBD2 as a possible D gene (6 bases). Germline values: CDR1 SGDLS, CDR2 YYNGEE. V lost 0 bases, J lost 2 bases, and 11 bases lay in between. The CDR3 length is 16 residues. CDR3 nucleotide sequence: TGTGCCAGCAGCGTAGAGGGCGGGGCAAACACCGGGGAGCTGTTTTTT. Protein sequence: CASSVEGGANTGELFF.